These 19 T cell receptor beta chains share one sample of origin, sequenced in a study of cytomegalovirus exposure and HLA in healthy donors. This PCR relied on a set of 60 Vbeta primers and 13 Jbeta primers. This table comes from immunoSEQ multiplex PCR, and its TCRdb copy is limited to in-frame clones, with some not included. The sample records more than 100,000 clones, less than 85% being singletons. The material sequenced was PBMCs. Receptor source: a man aged 35-49 years in good health and CMV-seronegative.

This clone was detected only once. This chain connects TRBV30 to TRBJ1-1; 9 bases map to TRBD1. The germline V gene encodes CDR1 GTSNPN and CDR2 SVGIG (reference sequence). Trimming took 3 bases from V and 6 from J; bases not matched to a gene: 8. This CDR3 comprises 14 residues. The CDR3 reads CAWRKVTGGAEAFF. In DNA form, the CDR3 reads TGTGCCTGGAGGAAGGTGACAGGGGGTGCTGAAGCTTTCTTT.

This clone appeared a single time. V and J are TRBV2 and TRBJ2-2; D is uncertain. The V gene's germline CDR1 is SNHLY and CDR2 FYNNEI. Trimming removed 8 bases from V and 1 base from J, with 14 bases in between. The CDR3 runs 15 residues. The CDR3 nucleotides are TGTGCCAGCGGCGGCGTGGCGGTGAACACCGGGGAGCTGTTTTTT. It codes for CASGGVAVNTGELFF.

This sequence joins TRBV14 and TRBJ2-5, with D possibly matching TRBD1 (7 bases). The germline gives CDR1 SGHDN, CDR2 FVKESK. Deletions cut 4 bases from V and 5 bases from J, with 20 bases between. The CDR3 runs 16 residues. The chain's CDR3 is CASSPRDREVGETQYF. CDR3 nucleotide sequence: TGTGCCAGCAGCCCGCGGGACAGAGAGGTGGGGGAGACCCAGTACTTC.

This clone occurred a few times. This chain joins TRBV19 and TRBJ1-2; TRBD1 matches 8 bases. The ends lost 5 bases at V and 8 bases at J; junction bases unmatched: 7. The length of the CDR3 is 13 residues. The germline V gene has CDR1 LNHDA and CDR2 SQIVND (reference sequence). CDR3 region: CASSPRQGIGYTF. DNA for the CDR3: TGTGCCAGTAGTCCAAGACAGGGGATCGGCTACACCTTC.

CDR3 nucleotide sequence: TGTGCCAGAAGCTTAGAGGACAGGGGTAGCAATCAGCCCCAGCATTTT. Amino acids: CARSLEDRGSNQPQHF. V and J are TRBV7-5 and TRBJ1-5; TRBD1 is the table's D call and was not checked against the DNA. TRBV7-5 represents a pseudogene. CDR3 length: 16 amino acids.

The CDR3 DNA reads as TGTGCCAGCAGCCTAGGAGGCCCAAACTATGGCTACACCTTC. Its translation: CASSLGGPNYGYTF. This rearrangement joins TRBV7-2 to TRBJ1-2; D is ambiguous. The CDR3 loop spans 14 amino acids. V lost 5 bases and J 2 bases, leaving 12 bases between the germline ends. Germline CDR1 and CDR2: SGHTA and FQGNSA.

The rearrangement joins TRBV28 to TRBJ2-5; D not resolved. Per the germline V gene, CDR1 is MDHEN and CDR2 is SYDVKM. V lost 1 base to trimming and J lost 2 bases, with 8 bases between them. This CDR3 spans 14 amino acids. The CDR3: CASSLSRAQETQYF. In nucleotides, the CDR3 is TGTGCCAGCAGTTTATCCAGAGCGCAAGAGACCCAGTACTTC.

The V gene is TRBV6-5, the J gene TRBJ2-1; D unresolved. Germline assignment: CDR1 MNHEY and CDR2 SVGAGI. Trimming stripped 8 bases from V and 9 bases from J, with 23 bases between. The length of the CDR3 is 15 residues. The CDR3 loop is CASRTAAGAVGEQFF. The DNA of the CDR3 is TGTGCCAGCCGTACCGCCGCAGGCGCAGTAGGTGAGCAGTTCTTC.

The chain employs TRBV7-6 and TRBJ2-1, with TRBD2 identical over 8 bases. The CDR3 covers 18 residues. After removal of 5 bases from V and 3 bases from J, the junction contained 15 bases not matched to a gene. Germline V lookup: CDR1 SGHVS, CDR2 FNYEAQ. The CDR3 here is CASSPTEGSGGDYNEQFF. As DNA, the CDR3 is TGTGCCAGCAGCCCAACTGAGGGGAGCGGGGGAGACTACAATGAGCAGTTCTTC. The whole variable domain, remainder taken from reference TRBV7-6 and TRBJ2-1, is GAGVSQSPRYKVTKRGQDVALRCDPISGHVSLYWYRQALGQGPEFLTYFNYEAQQDKSGLPNDRFSAERPEGSISTLTIQRTEQRDSAMYRCASSPTEGSGGDYNEQFFGPGTRLTVL.

The table lists this clone with a few counts. The chain joins TRBV15 to TRBJ1-5; 9 bases agree with TRBD1. J was trimmed by 1 base and V by 6 bases; bases with no gene match: 4. CDR3 length: 15 residues. The germline CDR1 and CDR2 sequences are LNHNV and YYDKDF (reference sequence). CDR3 protein: CATSQDRGSNQPQHF. CDR3 nucleotide sequence: TGTGCCACCAGTCAGGACAGGGGCAGCAATCAGCCCCAGCATTTT.

The chain uses TRBV6-1 and TRBJ1-5; TRBD1 matches 7 bases. Trimming took 4 bases from V and 3 from J; bases not matched to a gene: 3. The CDR3 loop spans 14 amino acids. Germline CDR1 is MNHNS and CDR2 is SASEGT. The CDR3 is CASSAGTDNQPQHF. The DNA of the CDR3 is TGTGCCAGCAGTGCCGGGACAGACAATCAGCCCCAGCATTTT.

This chain links TRBV29-1 with TRBJ1-2; TRBD1 might be the D (6 bases). This CDR3 has 12 residues. CDR1 and CDR2 (germline): SQVTM, ANQGSEA. Trimming left V 6 bases short and J 7 bases short, with 15 bases between. The CDR3 sequence: CSVVRGDGGYTF. CDR3 nucleotides: TGCAGCGTCGTCAGGGGTGATGGTGGCTACACCTTC.

The V call is TRBV5-4, the J call TRBJ1-1, with TRBD1 matching over 7 bases. The ends lost 4 bases at V and 0 bases at J; junction bases unmatched: 9. This CDR3 comprises 16 residues. Germline V gene sequence: CDR1 SGHNT, CDR2 YYREEE (reference sequence). The DNA for the CDR3 is TGTGCCAGCAGCCCGGGGGGGACAGTCCTGAACACTGAAGCTTTCTTT. Translation gives CASSPGGTVLNTEAFF.

The chain uses TRBV7-9 and TRBJ2-6; D unclear. With 3 bases removed from V and 0 bases from J, the gap between germline ends came to 9 bases. CDR1 is SEHNR and CDR2 is FQNEAQ in the germline V gene (reference sequence). The CDR3 sequence is 16 residues long. The CDR3 DNA is TGTGCCAGCAGCTTGGGCAGGCCCTCTGGGGCCAACGTCCTGACTTTC. Its protein product is CASSLGRPSGANVLTF.

The sample holds a few counts of this clone. V and J are TRBV6-5 and TRBJ1-1, with TRBD1 matching 9 bases. The V segment lost 6 bases and the J segment 7 bases; nucleotides outside the gene matches: 12. Germline lookup yields CDR1 MNHEY and CDR2 SVGAGI. The CDR3 sequence is 15 residues long. The CDR3: CASRPLLQGAGEAFF. The CDR3 DNA sequence: TGTGCCAGCAGACCCCTCTTACAGGGGGCCGGTGAAGCTTTCTTT.

The chain combines TRBV19 with TRBJ1-1, with D tentatively TRBD1 (5 bases). Deletions cut 3 bases from V and 2 bases from J, with 19 bases between. The CDR3 covers 17 residues. The V gene's germline CDR1 is LNHDA and CDR2 SQIVND (reference sequence). The CDR3 loop reads CASSILTPTETNTEAFF. The CDR3 DNA reads as TGTGCCAGTAGTATCCTCACCCCGACAGAGACAAACACTGAAGCTTTCTTT. The full variable domain, its missing parts supplied by reference TRBV19 and TRBJ1-1, is DGGITQSPKYLFRKEGQNVTLSCEQNLNHDAMYWYRQDPGQGLRLIYYSQIVNDFQKGDIAEGYSVSREKKESFPLTVTSAQKNPTAFYLCASSILTPTETNTEAFFGQGTRLTVV.

The rearrangement joins TRBV27 to TRBJ2-1; 7 bases map to TRBD1. Trimming at V came to 3 bases and at J to 6 bases, leaving 14 bases not matched to a gene. The CDR3 covers 17 residues. Germline CDR1 MNHEY, CDR2 SMNVEV (reference sequence). CDR3 in amino acids: CASSFRRQGTSSNEQFF. The DNA for the CDR3 is TGTGCCAGCAGTTTTCGCCGACAGGGAACCTCGAGCAATGAGCAGTTCTTC.

The chain carries TRBV5-5 and TRBJ1-2; 10 bases match TRBD1. Germline V gene lookup returns CDR1 SGHKS and CDR2 YYEKEE (reference sequence). Trimming at V came to 4 bases and at J to 8 bases, leaving 5 bases not matched to a gene. The CDR3 is made up of 13 amino acids. DNA for the CDR3: TGTGCCAGCAGCATGACAGGGGGCGGCGGCTACACCTTC. Encoded protein: CASSMTGGGGYTF.

This clone occurred once. V is TRBV19 and J is TRBJ2-5; no firm D call. Germline loops: CDR1 LNHDA, CDR2 SQIVND (reference sequence). Trimming stripped 3 bases from V and 5 bases from J, with 19 bases between. CDR3 length: 16 residues. The CDR3 is CASSMFGGSQRETQYF. DNA of the CDR3: TGTGCCAGTAGTATGTTTGGTGGCAGTCAGAGGGAGACCCAGTACTTC.